This paragraph reports one T cell receptor beta chain. There are a few counts of this clonotype. There is no known antigen for this receptor. Base quality data are lacking; no much larger clone is found one base away. These data originate in a study of blood T cells in healthy people across ages (dated by TCRdb to about 2015). Study-level background: In model experiments, roughly one uniquely barcoded TCR beta cDNA molecule per two T cells was captured by template switching. Using deep sequencing normalized with unique cDNA molecular identifiers, the study measured how TCR beta repertoire diversity changes with age. The donors were split into four age groups: young (average 16 years), middle-aged (over 35), aged (roughly 60) and long-lived (about 82). Donors of different ages were randomly distributed across sequencing lanes to avoid experimental bias. Using the same blood draw, the study looked at two additional independent replicas of 1 million unique cDNA reads for two donors, one aged 18 to 30 and the other aged 80 or older.

The CDR3 holds 14 amino acids from the cysteine to the phenylalanine. The kept DNA is CDR3 alone, 42 bases in frame from the first base. Looking up the germline V gene (reference sequence) yields CDR1 DFQATT and CDR2 SNEGSKA. Relative to germline, V is missing 6 bases and J is missing 6 bases, with 6 bases of the junction outside any gene match. Results and caveats for the whole study, not just this receptor: Observed TCR beta diversity per million T cells fell roughly linearly with age, and a significant reduction was already apparent by age about 36. A strong correlation was found between observed TCR beta diversity and the percentage of naive T cells measured by flow cytometry. Bulk unsorted PBMC profiling prevented conclusive comparison of naive and antigen-experienced compartments. Because donor CMV infection status was unknown, age-related changes in expanded clonotypes were potentially confounded. Compared with the aged group, more naive CD4+ T cells, fewer expanded clones and increased TCR diversity were shown by the long-lived group, suggesting age selection. Estimates of total diversity from one million sequenced T cells were regarded as lower bounds and underestimates.

Library creation used 5' RACE. This sample was sequenced with an Illumina HiSeq 2500. A second PCR of about 6 to 12 cycles was performed with a sample-barcoded 5' primer and a J-beta primer mix. Each TCR beta cDNA molecule received a unique molecular identifier from a template-switch 5' adaptor carrying 12 random nucleotides. Each sample yielded at least 2.5 million CDR3-containing paired-end reads. First-strand cDNA was synthesized from all RNA with the Mint cDNA synthesis kit, primed by a TRBC-specific oligonucleotide. Following uracil-DNA glycosylase treatment, all cDNA underwent a first 18-cycle PCR with the universal primers M1SS and BC2_uni_R. From the authors' description of their analysis: Normalization of each sample was performed by random selection of 1 million high-quality reads, each carrying a distinct molecular identifier. Instead of being binned into consensus sequences, reads that shared molecular identifiers were thrown out. MiTCR, run with a Q25 quality threshold and the strictest error-elimination algorithm, handled CDR3 identification, clonotype clustering and error correction. A nonparametric unseen species model with Euler transformation was used to estimate a lower bound on total TCR beta diversity. The public reads were reanalyzed by TCRdb: fastp trimming at Q25, MiXCR alignment, in-frame beta chains only. Each CDR3 protein appears once, grouped with its most common genes and DNA. The V and J calls were determined by TCRdb, not by the authors. The sample table lists about a million distinct CDR3 sequences, 35% to 40% of them with a count of one. Less than 15% of the sample comes from the top ten.

The donors were 40 or so Caucasian individuals from Russia, aged roughly 6 to 90 years, who were systemically healthy. Each donor gave roughly 9 milliliters of peripheral blood, drawn into EDTA-treated Vacutainer tubes. Ficoll-Paque density-gradient centrifugation was used to isolate PBMCs, with at least 6.5 million per sample. Trizol reagent was used to extract total RNA from PBMCs, with at least 6 micrograms per sample. For every donor, flow cytometry on a PBMC aliquot measured the percentage of naive CD45RAhigh/CD27high T cells. The sequencing input was blood. Recombination connected TRBV20-1 to TRBJ1-5, with 12 bases in between that match TRBD1. The sequence was obtained from a man in his late teens or twenties in good health. The DNA sequence follows: TGCAGTGCGGCCGGGACAGGGGGCCTTCAGCCCCAGCATTTT. Translated, it reads CSAAGTGGLQPQHF.